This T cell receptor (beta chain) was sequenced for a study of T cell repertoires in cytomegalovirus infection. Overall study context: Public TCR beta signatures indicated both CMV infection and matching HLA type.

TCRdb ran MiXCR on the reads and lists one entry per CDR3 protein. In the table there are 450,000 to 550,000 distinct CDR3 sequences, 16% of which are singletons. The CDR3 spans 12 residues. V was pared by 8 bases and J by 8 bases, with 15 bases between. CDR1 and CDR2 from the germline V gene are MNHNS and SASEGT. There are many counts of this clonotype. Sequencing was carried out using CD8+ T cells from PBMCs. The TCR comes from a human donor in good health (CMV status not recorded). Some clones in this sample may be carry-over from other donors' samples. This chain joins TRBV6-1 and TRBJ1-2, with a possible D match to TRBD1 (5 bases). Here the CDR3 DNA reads TGTGCCAGCGGCCCCGCGGGGACCGGCTACACCTTC. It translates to CASGPAGTGYTF.